This TCR beta chain was documented in a study of shared clonotypes between healthy human individuals. Overall study: CD8 memory received one plate per donor, CD8 naive two, CD4 memory three and CD4 naive three.

Here immunoSEQ multiplex PCR was the method, and the copy in TCRdb shows in-frame clones only, minus some. The table lists about 2.2 million clones, just under 95% of them singletons, with more than 1.5% in the top ten. Germline CDR1 is SGHDN and CDR2 is FVKESK. The CDR3 consists of 18 residues. V lost 1 base, J lost 0 bases, and 9 bases stayed unmatched. CD45RO-negative cells were positively selected for CCR7, leaving out terminally differentiated effector memory CD45RA+ cells. In its sample, this clone was seen once. The sequence was collected from a man aged 18 to 30 in good health. Some clones in this sample may be carry-over from other donors' samples. V usage is TRBV14 and J usage is TRBJ2-5, with 9 bases lining up with TRBD2. The specimen sequenced was naive CD8+ T cells from PBMCs. The CDR3 spells CASSQGLAGISYQETQYF. The CDR3 coding sequence is TGTGCCAGCAGCCAAGGGCTAGCGGGGATATCTTACCAAGAGACCCAGTACTTC.